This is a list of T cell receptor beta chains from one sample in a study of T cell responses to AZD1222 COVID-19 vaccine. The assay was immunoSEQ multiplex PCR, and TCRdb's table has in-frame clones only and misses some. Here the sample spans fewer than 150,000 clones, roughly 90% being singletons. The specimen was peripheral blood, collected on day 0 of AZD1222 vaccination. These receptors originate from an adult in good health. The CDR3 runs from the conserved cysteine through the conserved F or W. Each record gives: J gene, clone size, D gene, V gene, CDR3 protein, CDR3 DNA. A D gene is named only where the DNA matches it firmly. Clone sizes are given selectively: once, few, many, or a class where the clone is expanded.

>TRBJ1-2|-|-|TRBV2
CASTLSGGQRRLSRAYTF
TGTGCCAGCACTCTATCGGGGGGGCAGAGGCGGTTAAGTCGGGCCTACACCTTC
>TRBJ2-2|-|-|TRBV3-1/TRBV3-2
CASSQIPRGELFF
TGTGCCAGCAGCCAAATACCTCGCGGGGAGCTGTTTTTT
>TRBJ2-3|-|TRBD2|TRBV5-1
CASSLGGTSGADTQYF
TGCGCCAGCAGCTTGGGAGGGACTAGCGGCGCAGATACGCAGTATTTT
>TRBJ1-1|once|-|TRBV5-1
CASSPGLNTEAFF
TGCGCCAGCAGCCCGGGTTTGAACACTGAAGCTTTCTTT
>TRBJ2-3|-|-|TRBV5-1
CASSLPADTQYF
TGCGCCAGCAGCCTCCCGGCAGATACGCAGTATTTT
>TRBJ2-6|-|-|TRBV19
CASSIDGLRGANVLTF
TGTGCCAGTAGTATAGACGGGCTTAGGGGGGCCAACGTCCTGACTTTC
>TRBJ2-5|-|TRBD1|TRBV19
CASSLSWGQGETQYF
TGTGCCAGTAGCCTATCCTGGGGACAGGGCGAGACCCAGTACTTC
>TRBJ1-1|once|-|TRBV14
CASSLMSNTEAFF
TGTGCCAGCAGCCTCATGTCGAACACTGAAGCTTTCTTT
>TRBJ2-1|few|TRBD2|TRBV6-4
CASSLAENNEQFF
TGTGCCAGCAGCCTAGCGGAAAACAATGAGCAGTTCTTC
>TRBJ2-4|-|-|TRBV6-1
CASSEGGLALAKNIQYF
TGTGCCAGCAGTGAGGGGGGGCTAGCTCTAGCCAAAAACATTCAGTACTTC
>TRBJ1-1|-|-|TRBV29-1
CSVVRGGNTEAFF
TGCAGCGTGGTCCGCGGGGGTAACACTGAAGCTTTCTTT
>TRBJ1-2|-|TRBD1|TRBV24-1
CATSDLQGGANGYTF
TGTGCCACCAGTGATTTGCAAGGGGGCGCAAATGGCTACACCTTC
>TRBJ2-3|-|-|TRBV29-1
CSARGAPLDTDTQYF
TGCAGCGCCCGGGGTGCCCCCCTGGACACAGATACGCAGTATTTT
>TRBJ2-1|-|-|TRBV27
CASINDGEFF
TGTGCCAGCATTAACGACGGGGAGTTCTTC
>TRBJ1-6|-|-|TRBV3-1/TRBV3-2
CASSANSPLHF
TGTGCCAGCAGCGCTAATTCACCCCTCCACTTT
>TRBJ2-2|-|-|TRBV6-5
CASSYGTRLTTGELFF
TGTGCCAGCAGTTACGGGACGAGGTTAACAACCGGGGAGCTGTTTTTT
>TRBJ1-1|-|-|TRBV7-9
CASSLKGAEAFF
TGTGCCAGCAGCTTAAAGGGGGCTGAAGCTTTCTTT
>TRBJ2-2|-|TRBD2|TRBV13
CASSTGLAGNTGELFF
TGTGCCAGCAGCACTGGACTAGCGGGAAACACCGGGGAGCTGTTTTTT
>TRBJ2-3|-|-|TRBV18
CASSRGAERSTDTQYF
TGTGCCAGCTCGCGAGGGGCGGAGCGGAGCACAGATACGCAGTATTTT
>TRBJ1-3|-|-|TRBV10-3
CAISPDGNTIYF
TGTGCCATCAGCCCGGATGGAAACACCATATATTTT
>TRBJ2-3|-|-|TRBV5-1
CASSQGHTDTQYF
TGCGCCAGCAGCCAGGGACACACAGATACGCAGTATTTT
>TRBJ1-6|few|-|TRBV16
CASSQSIKSYNSPLHF
TGTGCCAGCAGCCAATCAATCAAGTCATACAATTCACCCCTCCACTTT
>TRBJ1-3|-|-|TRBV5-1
CASSLVAGLSSGNTIYF
TGCGCCAGCAGCTTGGTCGCGGGTTTATCCTCTGGAAACACCATATATTTT
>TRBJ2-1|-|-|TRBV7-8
CASSLTGLYNEQFF
TGTGCCAGCAGCTTAACGGGTCTATACAATGAGCAGTTCTTC
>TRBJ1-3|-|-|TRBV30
CAWRESGNTIYF
TGTGCCTGGAGAGAGTCTGGAAACACCATATATTTT
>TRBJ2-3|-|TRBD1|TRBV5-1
CASSSGTGTTQYF
TGCGCCAGCAGCAGCGGGACAGGGACTACGCAGTATTTT
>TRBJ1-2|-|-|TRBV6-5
CASSSQGLANYGYTF
TGTGCCAGCAGTTCACAGGGACTAGCTAACTATGGCTACACCTTC
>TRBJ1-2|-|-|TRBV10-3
CAISEGQSNYGYTF
TGTGCCATCAGTGAGGGACAGTCTAACTATGGCTACACCTTC
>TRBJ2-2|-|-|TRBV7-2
CASSLSSPNTGELFF
TGTGCCAGCAGCTTATCAAGTCCGAACACCGGGGAGCTGTTTTTT
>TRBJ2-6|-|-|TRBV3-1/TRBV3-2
CASSQDKTSSGANVLTF
TGTGCCAGCAGCCAAGATAAGACTAGCTCTGGGGCCAACGTCCTGACTTTC
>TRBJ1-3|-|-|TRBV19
CASSIDRPGNSGNTIYF
TGTGCCAGTAGTATAGATCGTCCGGGCAACTCTGGAAACACCATATATTTT
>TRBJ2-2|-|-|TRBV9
CASSVGGSTGELFF
TGTGCCAGCAGCGTAGGTGGCAGTACCGGGGAGCTGTTTTTT
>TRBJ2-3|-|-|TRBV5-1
CASSHGGGGPTDTQYF
TGCGCCAGCAGCCATGGAGGGGGGGGGCCCACAGATACGCAGTATTTT
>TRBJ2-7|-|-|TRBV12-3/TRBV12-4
CASSPGQYTQYF
TGTGCCAGCAGTCCCGGACAGTACACTCAGTACTTC
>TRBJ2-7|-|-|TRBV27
CASSSTGSGSEQYF
TGTGCCAGCAGTTCTACAGGGTCGGGATCCGAGCAGTACTTC
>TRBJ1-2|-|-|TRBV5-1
CASSLGDTFRGFYGYTF
TGCGCCAGCAGCTTAGGGGACACCTTCCGGGGCTTTTATGGCTACACCTTC
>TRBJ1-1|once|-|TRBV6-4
CASSSGAEAFF
TGTGCCAGCAGCTCGGGCGCTGAAGCTTTCTTT
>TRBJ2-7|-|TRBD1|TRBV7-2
CASSPGQGPFHEQYF
TGTGCCAGCAGCCCGGGACAGGGGCCCTTCCACGAGCAGTACTTC
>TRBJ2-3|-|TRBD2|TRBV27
CASSSREGADTQYF
TGTGCCAGCAGTTCACGGGAGGGTGCCGATACGCAGTATTTT
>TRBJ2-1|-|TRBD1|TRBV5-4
CASTLTGEYNEQFF
TGTGCCAGCACGCTGACAGGGGAATACAATGAGCAGTTCTTC
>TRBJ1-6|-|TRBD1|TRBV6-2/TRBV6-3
CASSRRTGFRSPLHF
TGTGCCAGCAGTCGCCGGACAGGATTTAGGTCACCCCTCCACTTT
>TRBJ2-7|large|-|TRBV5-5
CASSLGVRAGYEQYF
TGTGCCAGCAGCTTGGGAGTGCGGGCCGGATACGAGCAGTACTTC
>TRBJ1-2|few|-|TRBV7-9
CASRGGPLNYGYTF
TGTGCCAGCCGTGGAGGGCCTCTTAACTATGGCTACACCTTC